Below are 2 T cell receptor beta chains sequenced from a single sample in a study of beta chain features in type 1 diabetes (dated by TCRdb to the late 2010s). The method was the immunoSEQ multiplex PCR assay. The entire isolated RNA was reverse transcribed using the High Capacity cDNA Reverse Transcription Kit, and thus expressed TCRB transcripts were sequenced. The table comes from immuneACCESS by way of TCRdb, which keeps in-frame sequences with V and J called. Part of the clones is missing from these tables; in studies checked, under half for an unresolved V gene and the rest for unknown reasons. This sample has about 42,000 clones in its table, and approximately 49% of those were observed once. The ten top clones hold about 0.24% of the sample. The sequencing input was stem cell memory CD4+ T cells from blood. The cell subset or site label corresponds to: stem cell-like memory CD4+ T cells. These receptors were taken from a woman in her 30s in good health.

The chain recombines TRBV6-6 with TRBJ1-3; TRBD1 matches at 10 bases. Germline V gene sequence: CDR1 MNHNY, CDR2 SVGAGI (reference sequence). The V and J ends lost 6 bases and 4 bases, in that order; junction bases with no gene match: 6. The length of the CDR3 is 15 residues. CDR3 in amino acids: CASRAGTGDGNTIYF. The CDR3 nucleotides read TGTGCCAGCAGAGCCGGGACAGGGGACGGAAACACCATATATTTT.

The J gene is TRBJ1-3, the V gene TRBV6-5; D uncertain. The V and J ends lost 2 bases and 2 bases respectively, with 10 bases between them. The germline CDR1 and CDR2 sequences are MNHEY and SVGAGI. CDR3 length equals 15 residues. The CDR3 region is CASSYLGQAGNTIYF. The CDR3 nucleotides read TGTGCCAGCAGTTACCTGGGCCAGGCTGGAAACACCATATATTTT.